These 5 T cell receptor beta chains share one sample of origin, sequenced in a study of T cell responses to AZD1222 COVID-19 vaccine. Sequencing was performed with immunoSEQ multiplex PCR; in TCRdb, only in-frame clones are kept and a portion is missing. The sample lists approximately 180,000 clones, 70% to 90% occurring once. Source: peripheral blood, taken on day 0 of AZD1222 vaccination. These receptors all stem from an adult in good health.

The V call is TRBV28, the J call TRBJ1-1, with a tentative D call TRBD1 (5 bases). Trimming removed 2 bases from V and 10 bases from J, with 8 bases in between. In germline, CDR1 is MDHEN, CDR2 SYDVKM. CDR3 length equals 11 residues. The CDR3 here is CASSLSGGAFF. CDR3 nucleotides: TGTGCCAGCAGTTTAAGCGGGGGAGCTTTCTTT.

V gene TRBV19 combines with J gene TRBJ1-1; 7 bases line up with TRBD1. This CDR3 comprises 17 residues. V shed 0 bases, J shed 3 bases, and the junction held 10 bases outside the gene matches. Germline V gives CDR1 LNHDA, CDR2 SQIVND (reference sequence). The CDR3 loop is CASSIDRRQGRDTEAFF. The CDR3 DNA follows: TGTGCCAGTAGTATAGACAGAAGACAGGGAAGGGACACTGAAGCTTTCTTT.

The chain recombines TRBV5-6 with TRBJ1-2; TRBD1 aligns across 7 bases. Trimming took 4 bases from V and 8 from J; bases not matched to a gene: 8. The CDR3 extends over 13 amino acids. Germline CDR1 reads SGHDT; CDR2 reads YYEEEE. The chain's CDR3 is CASSQRTGFGYTF. The CDR3 DNA is TGTGCCAGCAGCCAAAGGACAGGTTTCGGCTACACCTTC.

This clone was counted only a few times. The rearrangement joins TRBV19 to TRBJ1-2; maybe TRBD1 (5 bases). The V and J ends lost 4 bases and 6 bases respectively, with 15 bases between them. The CDR3 is 14 amino acids. CDR1 and CDR2 from the germline V gene are LNHDA and SQIVND (reference sequence). CDR3 in DNA: TGTGCCAGTAGTAATCCAGGGAGGGGAAATGGCTACACCTTC. Its protein is CASSNPGRGNGYTF.

This clone was seen once. This chain joins TRBV19 and TRBJ1-2; D is uncertain. The CDR3 totals 12 residues. Between the trimmed V and J ends, which lost 4 bases and 8 bases, there was a span of 11 bases. Germline V CDR1 and CDR2: LNHDA, SQIVND (reference sequence). CDR3: CASSTPGMGYTF. In nucleotides, the CDR3 is TGTGCCAGTAGTACCCCTGGCATGGGCTACACCTTC.